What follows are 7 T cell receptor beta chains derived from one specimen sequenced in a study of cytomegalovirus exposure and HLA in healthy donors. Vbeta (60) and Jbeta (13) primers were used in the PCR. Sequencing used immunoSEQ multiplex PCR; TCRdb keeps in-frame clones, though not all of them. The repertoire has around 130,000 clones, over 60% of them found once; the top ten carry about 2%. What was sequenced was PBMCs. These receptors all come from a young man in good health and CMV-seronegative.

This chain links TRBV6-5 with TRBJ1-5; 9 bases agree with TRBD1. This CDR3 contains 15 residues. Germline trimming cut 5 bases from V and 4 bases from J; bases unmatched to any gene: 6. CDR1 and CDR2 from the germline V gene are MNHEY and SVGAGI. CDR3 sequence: CASSPDRGGNQPQHF. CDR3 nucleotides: TGTGCCAGCAGTCCGGACAGGGGAGGGAATCAGCCCCAGCATTTT.

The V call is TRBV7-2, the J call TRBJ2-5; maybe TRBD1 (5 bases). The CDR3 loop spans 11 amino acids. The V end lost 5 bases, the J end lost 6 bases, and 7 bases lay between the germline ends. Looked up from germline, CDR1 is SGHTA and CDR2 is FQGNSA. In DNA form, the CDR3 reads TGTGCCAGCAGCGACAGTAAGACCCAGTACTTC. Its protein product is CASSDSKTQYF.

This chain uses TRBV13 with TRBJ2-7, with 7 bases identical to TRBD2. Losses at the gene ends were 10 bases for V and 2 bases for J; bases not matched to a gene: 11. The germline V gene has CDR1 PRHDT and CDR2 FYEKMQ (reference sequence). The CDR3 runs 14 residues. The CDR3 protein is CATKLRGYAYEQYF. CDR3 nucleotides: TGTGCCACAAAGCTGCGGGGGTACGCCTACGAGCAGTACTTC.

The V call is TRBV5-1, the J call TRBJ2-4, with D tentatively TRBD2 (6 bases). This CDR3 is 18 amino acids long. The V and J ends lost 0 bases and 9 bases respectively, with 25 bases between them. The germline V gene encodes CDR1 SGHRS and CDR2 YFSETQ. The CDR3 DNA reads TGCGCCAGCAGCTTGGAGGTCGGCGGGGCTGGAACCTGGGGCATTCAGTACTTC. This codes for CASSLEVGGAGTWGIQYF. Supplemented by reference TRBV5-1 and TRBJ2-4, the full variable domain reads KAGVTQTPRYLIKTRGQQVTLSCSPISGHRSVSWYQQTPGQGLQFLFEYFSETQRNKGNFPGRFSGRQFSNSRSEMNVSTLELGDSALYLCASSLEVGGAGTWGIQYFGAGTRLSVL.

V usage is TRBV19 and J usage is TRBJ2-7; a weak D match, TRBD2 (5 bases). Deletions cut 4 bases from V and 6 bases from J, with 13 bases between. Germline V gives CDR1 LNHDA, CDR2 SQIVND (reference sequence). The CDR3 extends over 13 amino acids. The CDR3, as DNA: TGTGCCAGTAGTAGACAAACTAGTGCCGAGCAGTACTTC. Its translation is CASSRQTSAEQYF.

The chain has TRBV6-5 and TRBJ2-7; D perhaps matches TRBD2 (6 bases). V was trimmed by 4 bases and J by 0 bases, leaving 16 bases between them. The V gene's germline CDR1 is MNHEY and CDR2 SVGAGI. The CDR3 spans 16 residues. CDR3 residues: CASSLDSGGTSYEQYF. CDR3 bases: TGTGCCAGCAGTTTAGATTCCGGCGGGACCTCCTACGAGCAGTACTTC.

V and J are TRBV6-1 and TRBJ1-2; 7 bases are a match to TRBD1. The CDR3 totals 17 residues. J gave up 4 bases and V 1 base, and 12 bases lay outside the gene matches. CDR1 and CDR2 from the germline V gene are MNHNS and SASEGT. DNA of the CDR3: TGTGCCAGCAGTGAAGAGGGACCAGGGGGAGAGGGCTATGGCTACACCTTC. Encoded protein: CASSEEGPGGEGYGYTF.